This T cell receptor beta chain was sequenced in a study of cytomegalovirus exposure and HLA in healthy donors. Study summary: From HLA-typed donors, an early data release held roughly 89 million unique TCRs. Study-level points and caveats: An analysis was carried out at a later point. It showed that HLA-associated TCR beta chains were more clonally expanded than equally common non-associated chains. Under in vitro conditions, a few CMV-associated chains were confirmed as specific for CMV antigens.

In the case of this clone: The antigen is not known.

PCR was performed using 60 Vbeta and 13 Jbeta primers. The data were produced by immunoSEQ multiplex PCR, yet TCRdb's version contains in-frame clones alone and is incomplete. The data hold roughly 88,000 clones, with around three quarters observed a single time. Germline assignment: CDR1 SNHLY and CDR2 FYNNEI. V dropped 6 bases and J dropped 2 bases, with 10 bases sitting between them. This CDR3 spans 13 amino acids. The sequence was collected from a man aged 30 to 39 in good health and CMV-seropositive. The rearrangement joins TRBV2 to TRBJ1-1; D gene unclear. Sequencing was done on a sample of PBMCs. The CDR3 spells CASSPVLNTEAFF. The DNA for the CDR3 is TGTGCCAGCAGCCCCGTCTTAAACACTGAAGCTTTCTTT.